This T cell receptor (beta chain) was identified in a study of T cell responses to AZD1222 COVID-19 vaccine. Study-wide points: Repertoire sampling occurred only after the peak T cell response.

Germline CDR1 and CDR2: SGHTA and FQGNSA. The CDR3 covers 14 residues. After removal of 6 bases from V and 3 bases from J, the junction contained 8 bases not matched to a gene. Points on this clone: Its target is not known.

Libraries were prepared by immunoSEQ multiplex PCR; TCRdb keeps only in-frame clonotypes and omits some of them. Among 150,000 to 200,000 clones listed, less than 95% were seen once. The TCR comes from an adult in good health. The chain employs TRBV7-2 and TRBJ2-7; 7 bases line up with TRBD2. Here the sequenced sample was peripheral blood, taken on day 0 of AZD1222 vaccination. The DNA of the CDR3 is TGTGCCAGCAGTCCCCCGGGGGGAGGCTACGAGCAGTACTTC. Protein product: CASSPPGGGYEQYF. The whole variable domain, remainder taken from reference TRBV7-2 and TRBJ2-7, is GAGVSQSPSNKVTEKGKDVELRCDPISGHTALYWYRQSLGQGLEFLIYFQGNSAPDKSGLPSDRFSAERTGGSVSTLTIQRTQQEDSAVYLCASSPPGGGYEQYFGPGTRLTVT.